Below, 19 T cell receptor beta chains from the same sample are listed, as sequenced in a study of shared clonotypes between healthy human individuals. The method was immunoSEQ multiplex PCR; TCRdb's version includes in-frame clones alone and lacks a portion of them. The sample lists about 96,000 clones; 60% to 75% were seen once. Sequencing was carried out using memory CD8+ T cells sorted from blood. Subset indicated: CD45RO+ cells pooled with CCR7-negative TemRA cells. These receptors were taken from a young man in good health.

The chain recombines TRBV9 with TRBJ2-3; the match to TRBD1 covers 9 bases. This CDR3 comprises 17 residues. The germline gives CDR1 SGDLS, CDR2 YYNGEE. V was clipped by 4 bases and J by 0 bases; unmatched bases: 9. CDR3 sequence (DNA): TGTGCCAGCAGCCCCCGCTCCGGACAGGGGAGCACAGATACGCAGTATTTT. Protein: CASSPRSGQGSTDTQYF.

The chain combines TRBV11-3 with TRBJ2-7; 11 bases fit TRBD1. The CDR3 consists of 13 residues. Germline V gene sequence: CDR1 SGHNT, CDR2 YENEEA. The junction had 1 base not matched to a gene; V was cut back by 4 bases and J by 5 bases. The CDR3 DNA sequence: TGTGCCAGCAGCTGGGGACAGGGGGACGAGCAGTACTTC. It codes for CASSWGQGDEQYF.

The J gene is TRBJ2-3, the V gene TRBV28; the D gene is possibly TRBD2 (8 bases). The CDR3 consists of 16 residues. Germline values: CDR1 MDHEN, CDR2 SYDVKM. V lost 6 bases and J lost 7, with 23 bases in between. Written as DNA, the CDR3 is TGTGCCAGCAGCCAATCAGGGGGGACTAGTTCTCATACGCAGTATTTT. It translates to CASSQSGGTSSHTQYF.

The CDR3 spells CASSPGGVWGQETQYF. As DNA, the CDR3 is TGTGCCAGCAGCCCCGGGGGGGTGTGGGGCCAAGAGACCCAGTACTTC. The gene calls are TRBV7-2 and TRBJ2-5; 8 nucleotides line up with TRBD2. V was clipped by 5 bases and J by 1 base; unmatched bases: 9. In germline, CDR1 is SGHTA, CDR2 FQGNSA. The CDR3 consists of 16 residues.

The chain links TRBV7-9 to TRBJ2-6; no firm D call. The CDR3 has 14 residues. Germline CDR1 is SEHNR and CDR2 is FQNEAQ (reference sequence). The V and J ends lost 0 bases and 4 bases respectively, with 4 bases between them. CDR3 protein: CASSLALGANVLTF. The CDR3 DNA is TGTGCCAGCAGCTTAGCGTTAGGGGCCAACGTCCTGACTTTC.

Concerning this clone: A far bigger clonotype differs at one base, so this is likely a read error. This CDR3 is also generated by other DNA sequences in the sample. The chain employs TRBV4-2 and TRBJ2-1; no reliable D call. Germline V gene sequence: CDR1 LGHNA, CDR2 YNFKEQ. Trimming took off 3 bases at V and 4 bases at J, with 13 bases between the two ends. The CDR3 sequence is 15 residues long. The CDR3 DNA follows: TGTGCCAGCAGCCAGGCTGGGGAATCTTACAATGAGCAGTTCTTC. Residues: CASSQAGESYNEQFF.

This chain connects TRBV7-9 to TRBJ2-5; D tentatively reads TRBD1 or TRBD2 (5 bases each). Trimming took 1 base from V and 5 from J, leaving 11 bases between them. CDR1 and CDR2 (germline): SEHNR, FQNEAQ (reference sequence). This CDR3 has 14 amino acids. The CDR3 here is CASSLGLAGETQYF. The CDR3 DNA reads TGTGCCAGCAGCTTAGGGCTAGCAGGGGAGACCCAGTACTTC.

The chain carries TRBV11-1 and TRBJ2-1; 8 bases match TRBD2. Germline lookup yields CDR1 SGHAT and CDR2 FQDESV (reference sequence). J was trimmed by 0 bases and V by 0 bases; bases with no gene match: 7. CDR3 length equals 18 residues. In DNA, the CDR3 is TGTGCCAGCAGCTTAGCTAGCGGGAAAAACGGCTCCTACAATGAGCAGTTCTTC. It translates to CASSLASGKNGSYNEQFF. Full variable domain (rest looked up from reference TRBV11-1 and TRBJ2-1): EAEVAQSPRYKITEKSQAVAFWCDPISGHATLYWYRQILGQGPELLVQFQDESVVDDSQLPKDRFSAERLKGVDSTLKIQPAELGDSAMYLCASSLASGKNGSYNEQFFGPGTRLTVL.

CDR3 in amino acids: CASSRAGNRHEQFF. Here the CDR3 DNA reads TGTGCCAGCAGCCGAGCGGGGAATCGGCATGAGCAGTTCTTC. The rearrangement links TRBV11-1 to TRBJ2-1; 7 nucleotides align to TRBD2. After removal of 5 bases from V and 8 bases from J, the junction contained 9 bases not matched to a gene. The CDR3 runs to 14 residues. CDR1 and CDR2 from the germline V gene are SGHAT and FQDESV (reference sequence).

This clone appeared a few times. The chain links TRBV6-1 to TRBJ2-2; unclear D gene. Trimming cost V 4 bases and J 6 bases, with 9 bases left between them. The length of the CDR3 is 13 residues. CDR1 is MNHNS and CDR2 is SASEGT in the germline V gene. This CDR3 is CASSGGDPGELFF. In DNA, the CDR3 is TGTGCCAGCAGTGGAGGCGACCCCGGGGAGCTGTTTTTT.

A few counts support this clone. The chain has TRBV4-1 and TRBJ2-7; TRBD1 is a possible D gene (6 bases). Deletions cut 0 bases from V and 3 bases from J, with 15 bases between. The CDR3 spans 16 residues. Germline lookup yields CDR1 MGHRA and CDR2 YSYEKL. The CDR3 region has the DNA TGCGCCAGCAGCCAAGAAGGGCAGGGGCCCTACTACGAGCAGTACTTC. Encoded protein: CASSQEGQGPYYEQYF.

This clone was picked up one time. The CDR3 coding sequence is TGTGCCAGCAGTCCCCAGGGTAGCGCCTACGAGCAGTACTTC. It specifies CASSPQGSAYEQYF. The V and J genes are TRBV27 and TRBJ2-7, with D perhaps given as TRBD1 or TRBD2 (5 bases each). Deletions cut 5 bases from V and 2 bases from J, with 13 bases between. Germline assignment: CDR1 MNHEY and CDR2 SMNVEV (reference sequence). This CDR3 is built from 14 residues.

The V and J genes are TRBV6-1 and TRBJ1-3; D remains ambiguous. The V gene's germline CDR1 is MNHNS and CDR2 SASEGT. The CDR3 has 16 amino acids. V dropped 2 bases and J dropped 8 bases, with 19 bases sitting between them. The CDR3 protein is CASSESVGSGEHTIYF. CDR3 in DNA: TGTGCCAGCAGTGAATCGGTGGGATCCGGGGAGCACACCATATATTTT.

This clone was detected ten times or more. The rearrangement links TRBV6-1 to TRBJ2-1; no reliable D call. Trimming left V 5 bases short and J 8 bases short, with 7 bases between. Looked up from germline, CDR1 is MNHNS and CDR2 is SASEGT. The CDR3 is 11 residues long. The CDR3 nucleotides read TGTGCCAGCAGTTACCAGTATGAGCAGTTCTTC. It specifies CASSYQYEQFF.

This rearrangement joins TRBV5-1 to TRBJ2-1, with 9 bases identical to TRBD2. Germline CDR1 reads SGHRS; CDR2 reads YFSETQ. V was pared by 5 bases and J by 6 bases, with 12 bases of the junction left unmatched. The CDR3 runs 16 residues. This CDR3 reads CASRPLSGSLGNEQFF. CDR3 nucleotides: TGCGCCAGCAGACCCCTTAGCGGGAGCTTAGGCAATGAGCAGTTCTTC.

The chain has TRBV9 and TRBJ2-1, with 8 bases matching TRBD2. The CDR3 extends over 14 amino acids. Germline V CDR1 and CDR2: SGDLS, YYNGEE. The V gene end was trimmed by 4 bases and the J gene end by 6 bases; junction bases not matched to a gene: 6. Here the CDR3 DNA reads TGTGCCAGCAGCTCCCGACTAGCGAGCAATGAGCAGTTCTTC. Residues: CASSSRLASNEQFF.

The rearrangement uses TRBV28 and TRBJ2-7; TRBD1 matches at 10 bases. Trimming removed 7 bases from V and 5 bases from J; junction bases left unmatched: 11. The CDR3 runs 15 residues. CDR1 and CDR2 from the germline V gene are MDHEN and SYDVKM. As DNA, the CDR3 is TGTGCCAGCACAAACCCGGGACAGGGGTTGCACGAGCAGTACTTC. This encodes CASTNPGQGLHEQYF.

The rearrangement joins TRBV5-6 to TRBJ1-4; the match to TRBD1 covers 7 bases. Germline-derived CDR1 and CDR2 are SGHDT and YYEEEE. This CDR3 region has 15 residues. V shed 4 bases, J shed 7 bases, and the junction held 10 bases outside the gene matches. The CDR3 nucleotides are TGTGCCAGCAGCGCCGAGGGCAGGGGGAGTGAAAAACTGTTTTTT. Its protein product is CASSAEGRGSEKLFF.

This clone was found once. The V call is TRBV5-1, the J call TRBJ1-2; 12 nucleotides align to TRBD1. After removal of 4 bases from V and 8 bases from J, the junction contained 6 bases not matched to a gene. Germline V gene data show CDR1 as SGHRS and CDR2 as YFSETQ. This CDR3 spans 14 amino acids. Written as DNA, the CDR3 is TGCGCCAGCAGCACGGGACAGGGGGCGGTCGGCTACACCTTC. Its protein product is CASSTGQGAVGYTF.